Listed below are T cell receptor beta chains from one sample, sequenced in a study of identical twins. MiXCR was run by TCRdb on the 5' RACE reads, yielding one entry per CDR3 protein. The sample yields nearly 650,000 distinct CDR3 sequences, just over 7% seen once. This sample also appeared in a second study, on yellow fever vaccine responses in identical twins.

The sample taken for sequencing was PBMCs. The receptors derive from a woman between 18 and 29 years old in good health. The CDR3 runs from the conserved cysteine through the conserved F or W. Each record gives: V gene, CDR3 protein.

TRBV9,CASSVDYHGGYTF
TRBV9,CASSAGLADYNEQFF
TRBV12-3/TRBV12-4,CASSNRVSKNTEAFF
TRBV18,CASSPLGQKNTGELFF
TRBV5-6,CASSLASPVLEQYF
TRBV24-1,CATSDLRELFF
TRBV7-2,CASSLEQGSEAFF
TRBV6-5,CASSYTDLSGEKLFF
TRBV11-3,CASSSGLAGGRLYNEQFF
TRBV12-3/TRBV12-4,CASSTAGGSYNEQFF
TRBV10-2,CASSESLLELDQPQHF
TRBV13,CASSPGPGTGGAVNEQYF
TRBV12-3/TRBV12-4,CASSLWGQTEAFF
TRBV20-1,CSASPGTANTEAFF
TRBV12-3/TRBV12-4,CASRGGPNTEAFF
TRBV6-1,CASTPQVGGSTDTQYF
TRBV29-1,CSVLASDNNEQFF
TRBV3-1,CASSHGGNRGPNQPQHF
TRBV29-1,CSVSDMGGTQSKAFF
TRBV9,CASSVGLAGGPTGELFF
TRBV20-1,CSTRGSSWAGELFF
TRBV12-3/TRBV12-4,CASSFSLTGALLEAFF
TRBV20-1,CSAQNPTSGGSYEQYF
TRBV11-1,CASSSLPSSASPQREQFF
TRBV3-1,CASSISLARADTQYF
TRBV28,CASRSGTPTEAFF